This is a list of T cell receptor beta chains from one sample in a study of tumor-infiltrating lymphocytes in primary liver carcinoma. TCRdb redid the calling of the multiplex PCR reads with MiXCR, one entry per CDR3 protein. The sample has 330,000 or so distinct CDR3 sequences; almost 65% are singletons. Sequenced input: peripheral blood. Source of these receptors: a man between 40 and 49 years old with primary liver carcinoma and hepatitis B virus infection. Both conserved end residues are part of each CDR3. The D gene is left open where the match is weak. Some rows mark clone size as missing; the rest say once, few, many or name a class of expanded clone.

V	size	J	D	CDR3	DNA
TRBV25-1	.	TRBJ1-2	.	CASSDRGDGYTF	TGTGCCAGCAGTGACAGAGGGGATGGCTACACCTTC
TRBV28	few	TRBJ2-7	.	CASREGLYEQYF	TGTGCCAGCAGAGAAGGACTTTACGAGCAGTACTTC
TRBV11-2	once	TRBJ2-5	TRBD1	CTSNLGTAQETQYF	TGTACCAGTAACCTCGGGACAGCGCAAGAGACCCAGTACTTC
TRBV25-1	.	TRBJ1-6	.	CASSRGTHGSLHF	TGTGCCAGCAGTAGAGGGACCCACGGTTCCCTCCACTTT
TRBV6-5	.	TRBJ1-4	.	CASTTYQSSNEKLFF	TGTGCCAGCACTACATACCAGAGTTCGAATGAAAAACTGTTTTTT
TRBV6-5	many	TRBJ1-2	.	CASMTRGYGYTF	TGTGCCAGCATGACAAGGGGCTATGGCTACACCTTC
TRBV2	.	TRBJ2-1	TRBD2	CASSESPGLADNEQFF	TGTGCCAGCAGTGAATCGCCGGGACTAGCAGACAATGAGCAGTTCTTC
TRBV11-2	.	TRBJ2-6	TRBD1	CASSRDSLANVLTF	TGTGCCAGTAGCCGGGACAGCCTGGCCAACGTCCTGACTTTC
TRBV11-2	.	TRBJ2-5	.	CAINQLAGETQYF	TGTGCCATCAATCAACTTGCGGGAGAGACCCAGTACTTC
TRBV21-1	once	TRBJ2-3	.	CASSKALFEFLPSTDTQYF	TGTGCCAGCAGCAAAGCGCTTTTTGAGTTTCTGCCCAGCACAGATACGCAGTATTTT
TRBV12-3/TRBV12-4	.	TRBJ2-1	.	CASSPPQGAVNEQFF	TGTGCCAGCAGTCCCCCCCAAGGGGCTGTGAATGAGCAGTTCTTC
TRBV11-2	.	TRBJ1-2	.	CASNLDCVGDGYTF	TGTGCCAGCAACTTAGATTGTGTGGGGGATGGCTACACCTTC
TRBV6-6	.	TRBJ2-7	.	CASSYPQGGSYNEQYF	TGTGCCAGCAGTTACCCACAGGGTGGCTCCTACAATGAGCAGTACTTC
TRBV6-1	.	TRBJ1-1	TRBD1	CASRPRQGNTEAFF	TGTGCCAGCAGACCGAGACAGGGGAACACTGAAGCTTTCTTT
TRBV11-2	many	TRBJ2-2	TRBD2	CASSFAGVAGELFF	TGTGCCAGCAGCTTTGCGGGAGTTGCTGGGGAGCTGTTTTTT
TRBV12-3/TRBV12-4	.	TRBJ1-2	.	CASSFRGSTYGYTF	TGTGCCAGCAGTTTTAGGGGTTCAACCTATGGCTACACATTC
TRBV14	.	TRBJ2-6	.	CANSQGRTPGANVLTF	TGTGCCAACAGCCAGGGCCGCACACCCGGGGCCAACGTCCTGACTTTC
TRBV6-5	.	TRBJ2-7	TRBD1	CVSSSDRGSSYEQYF	TGTGTCAGCAGCTCGGACAGGGGGAGCTCCTACGAGCAGTACTTC
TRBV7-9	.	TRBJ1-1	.	CASRVRWNTEAFF	TGTGCCAGCAGGGTCCGTTGGAACACTGAAGCTTTCTTT
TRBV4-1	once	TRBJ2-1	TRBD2	CASSQDWSSGRNNEQFF	TGCGCCAGCAGCCAAGATTGGTCCAGCGGGAGAAACAATGAGCAGTTCTTC
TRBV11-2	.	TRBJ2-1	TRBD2	CASHIAGGNSEQFF	TGTGCCAGCCACATAGCGGGAGGGAACAGTGAGCAGTTCTTC
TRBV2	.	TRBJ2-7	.	CASGKGGISYEQYF	TGTGCCAGCGGGAAGGGCGGCATCTCCTACGAGCAGTACTTC
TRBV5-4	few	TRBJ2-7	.	CASSRSVWETYEQYF	TGTGCCAGCAGCCGGTCGGTTTGGGAAACCTACGAGCAGTACTTC
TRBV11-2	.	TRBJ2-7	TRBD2	CASSLRGGSYDQCF	TGTGCCAGCAGCTTACGGGGGGGTTCCTACGACCAGTGCTTC
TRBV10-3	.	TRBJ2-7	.	CAISPDGSYEQYF	TGTGCCATCAGTCCGGACGGCTCCTACGAGCAGTACTTC
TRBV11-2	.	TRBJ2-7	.	CASSLNQDSLYEQHF	TGTGCCAGCAGCTTAAATCAGGACAGCCTGTACGAGCAGCACTTC
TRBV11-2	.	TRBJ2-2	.	CASNFTGANTGGLFF	TGTGCCAGCAACTTTACAGGGGCTAACACCGGGGGGCTGTTTTTT
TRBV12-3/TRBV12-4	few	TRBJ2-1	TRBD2	CASSFNRLAGGYNEQFF	TGTGCCAGCAGTTTTAATAGGCTAGCGGGAGGGTACAATGAGCAGTTCTTC
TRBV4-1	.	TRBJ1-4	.	CASSPSIGEIEKLFF	TGCGCCAGCAGCCCTTCAATTGGGGAGATTGAAAAACTGTTTTTT
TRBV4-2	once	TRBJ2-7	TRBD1	CASTQGGLAGEQYF	TGTGCCAGCACCCAAGGGGGCTTGGCGGGCGAACAGTACTTC
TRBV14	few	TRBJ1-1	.	CASGKGLITEAFF	TGTGCCAGCGGGAAGGGTTTGATAACTGAAGCTTTCTTT
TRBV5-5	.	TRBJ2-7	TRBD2	CASSLVTSGSYEQCF	TGTGCCAGCAGCTTGGTGACTAGCGGTTCCTACGAGCAGTGCTTC
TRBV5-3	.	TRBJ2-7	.	CARSRSENHSYEQYF	TGTGCCAGATCAAGAAGTGAGAACCACTCCTACGAGCAGTACTTC
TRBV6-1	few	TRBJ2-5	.	CASTDPVLETQYF	TGTGCCAGCACGGACCCGGTATTGGAGACCCAGTACTTC
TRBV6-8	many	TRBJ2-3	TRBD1	CASSYEGQGRPDTQYF	TGTGCCAGCAGTTACGAGGGACAGGGGAGGCCAGATACGCAGTATTTT
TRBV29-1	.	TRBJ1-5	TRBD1	CSVRTGGYNQPLHF	TGCAGCGTCCGGACAGGTGGGTACAATCAGCCCCTGCATTTT
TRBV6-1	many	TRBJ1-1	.	CASSAGGYTEAFF	TGTGCCAGCAGTGCCGGGGGGTACACTGAAGCTTTCTTT
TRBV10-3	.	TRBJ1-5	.	CATSSAKDQPQHF	TGTGCCACCTCGAGCGCTAAAGACCAGCCCCAGCATTTT
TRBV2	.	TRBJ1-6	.	CASSEGYRDSPLHF	TGTGCCAGCAGTGAAGGCTACAGGGATTCACCCCTCCACTTT
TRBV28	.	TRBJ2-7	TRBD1	CASRTWTGGNSVYEQYF	TGTGCCAGCAGAACCTGGACAGGGGGTAATAGCGTATACGAGCAGTACTTC
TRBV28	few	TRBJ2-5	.	CASNQGGQPQETQYF	TGTGCCAGCAACCAAGGGGGACAACCACAAGAGACCCAGTACTTC
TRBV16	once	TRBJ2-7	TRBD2	CASSQLWVERENEQYF	TGTGCCAGCAGCCAATTGTGGGTCGAGCGGGAGAACGAGCAGTACTTC
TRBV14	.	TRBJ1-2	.	CASSQESNYGYTF	TGTGCCAGCAGCCAAGAATCAAACTATGGCTACACCTTC
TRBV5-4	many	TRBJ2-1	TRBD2	CASGGGGTSGRSSYNEQFF	TGTGCCAGCGGCGGGGGTGGGACTAGCGGGCGCAGCTCCTACAATGAGCAGTTCTTC
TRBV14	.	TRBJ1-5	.	CASSQVAGAQPQHF	TGTGCCAGCAGCCAAGTGGCAGGGGCTCAGCCACAGCATTTT